This TCR beta chain stems from a study of blood T cell repertoires in COVID-19. By its share, this clone is medium-sized. In the study's own analysis: Amplified reference gene primers provided the basis for estimating nucleated cell counts. The assay was immunoSEQ multiplex PCR, and TCRdb's table has in-frame clones only and misses some. The D gene and trimming were derived from the DNA, and the V and J assignments and clone size from that table. The table lists some 41,000 clones, approximately 77% of them singletons. This CDR3 is built from 15 residues. Germline values: CDR1 LNHDA, CDR2 SQIVND (reference sequence). With 7 bases removed from V and 1 base from J, the gap between germline ends came to 13 bases.

The TCR comes from a woman in her 70s with acute or convalescent COVID-19. Sequenced: peripheral blood. The V gene is TRBV19, the J gene TRBJ2-2; D possibly corresponds to TRBD1 (6 bases). The CDR3 region has the DNA TGTGCCAGTACTTCTTGGGGACAGAACACCGGGGAGCTGTTTTTT. It is translated as CASTSWGQNTGELFF.